This record covers a single TCR beta chain. This sample is drawn from a study of blood T cell repertoires in COVID-19. Study in general: The samples span acute and convalescent COVID-19 from the United States, Italy and Spain. From T cells, B-cell-depleted T cells, or PBMCs came the material, which was cDNA or gDNA.

The V and J ends lost 3 bases and 4 bases, in that order; junction bases with no gene match: 13. CDR1 MNHEY and CDR2 SMNVEV come from the germline V gene (reference sequence). The CDR3 loop spans 17 amino acids. Sequencing used immunoSEQ multiplex PCR; TCRdb keeps in-frame clones, though not all of them. The data show 150,000 to 200,000 clones, roughly 84% seen once. This chain connects TRBV27 to TRBJ1-2, with 8 bases matching TRBD1. The sequencing sample was made of peripheral blood. This receptor was obtained from a woman aged 60-75 years with acute or convalescent COVID-19. Written as DNA, the CDR3 is TGTGCCAGCAGTTTGGACAGGGTATCGGGAGTGGTCTATGGCTACACCTTC. It is translated as CASSLDRVSGVVYGYTF.